The entry below gives a single T cell receptor (beta chain) sequence along with its context. The sample comes from a study of blood T cell repertoires in COVID-19. Study at large: Sources were T cells, B-cell-depleted T cells, or PBMCs; the material itself was cDNA or gDNA.

Per the germline V gene, CDR1 is MNHNS and CDR2 is SASEGT. This CDR3 is 17 amino acids long. Trimming cost V 2 bases and J 0 bases; bases outside gene matches: 10. In the source study's methods: Amplifying reference gene primers gave estimates of nucleated cell counts. Profiling relied on immunoSEQ multiplex PCR, and the TCRdb table lists in-frame clones only, not all of them. That table furnishes V, J and clone size, whereas the DNA furnished D and trimming. The profile shows over 350,000 clones, 75% to 90% of them singletons. The chain has TRBV6-1 and TRBJ2-7; 7 bases agree with TRBD2. This receptor was taken from a woman aged 25-40 years with active or convalescent COVID-19. The sequencing sample was made of peripheral blood. CDR3 bases: TGTGCCAGCAGTGAACCGGAATTCGGGGGGTCCTCCTACGAGCAGTACTTC. Translating it yields CASSEPEFGGSSYEQYF.